Listed below are T cell receptor beta chains from one sample, sequenced in a study of T-cell reconstitution after alpha-beta-depleted transplantation in children. TCRdb itself ran the PCR reads through MiXCR, one entry per CDR3 protein. This sample has about 640,000 distinct CDR3 sequences, with 16% found just once. The source was PBMCs from the stem cell graft donor, collected from the stem cell graft. The receptor set was obtained from a human donor who donated a stem cell graft to a child with acute myeloid leukemia. The CDR3 runs from the conserved cysteine through the conserved F or W. A D gene is named only where the DNA matches it firmly. A clone size is listed for some rows: how often the clone was seen (once, few, many), or a class if it is expanded.

>NA|TRBD1|TRBJ2-3|TRBV7-9
CASSLPGQGPDTQYF
TGTGCCAGCAGCTTACCGGGACAGGGACCAGATACGCAGTATTTT
>NA|TRBD2|TRBJ2-7|TRBV29-1
CSALAGRSYEQYF
TGCAGCGCGCTAGCGGGGAGATCCTACGAGCAGTACTTC
>many|NA|TRBJ2-3|TRBV20-1
CSAEGGGTDTQYF
TGCAGTGCTGAAGGGGGGGGAACAGATACGCAGTATTTT
>many|NA|TRBJ2-3|TRBV12-3/TRBV12-4
CASSLFKAADTQYF
TGTGCCAGCAGTTTGTTTAAGGCTGCAGATACGCAGTATTTT
>many|NA|TRBJ2-1|TRBV20-1
CSAKMTPGTLGEQFF
TGCAGTGCTAAGATGACCCCGGGGACCCTAGGTGAGCAGTTCTTC
>many|NA|TRBJ2-6|TRBV7-3
CASSFTTSAGANVLTF
TGTGCCAGCAGCTTCACAACTTCTGCCGGGGCCAACGTCCTGACTTTC
>few|NA|TRBJ2-3|TRBV21-1
CASCYSPPRGRSVGDTQYF
TGTGCCAGCTGCTATAGCCCCCCGCGGGGCCGGTCGGTAGGGGATACGCAGTATTTT
>NA|NA|TRBJ1-1|TRBV6-2/TRBV6-3
CASSHGREAFF
TGTGCCAGCAGTCACGGTCGAGAAGCTTTCTTT
>few|NA|TRBJ2-2|TRBV21-1
CASSKEILNTGELFF
TGTGCCAGCAGCAAAGAGATATTAAACACCGGGGAGCTGTTTTTT
>few|NA|TRBJ1-1|TRBV11-1
CASSFAATAVRSGGTEAFF
TGTGCCAGCAGCTTTGCGGCCACGGCCGTTAGGAGTGGTGGCACTGAAGCTTTCTTT
>many|NA|TRBJ2-1|TRBV20-1
CSAGGWNEQFF
TGCAGTGCTGGGGGGTGGAATGAGCAGTTCTTC
>NA|NA|TRBJ1-1|TRBV12-3/TRBV12-4
CASRRGSRVTEAFF
TGTGCCAGCAGAAGAGGGTCGCGGGTTACTGAAGCTTTCTTT
>many|NA|TRBJ1-4|TRBV6-5
CASSYLGTSKKLFF
TGTGCCAGCAGTTACCTGGGGACTAGTAAAAAACTGTTTTTT
>NA|TRBD2|TRBJ2-3|TRBV12-3/TRBV12-4
CASSPTSSGTDTQYF
TGTGCCAGCAGCCCGACTAGCTCGGGCACAGATACGCAGTATTTT
>NA|NA|TRBJ2-6|TRBV11-1
CASTLRHVGSGANVLTF
TGTGCCAGCACCCTACGGCACGTAGGCTCTGGGGCCAACGTCCTGACTTTC
>many|NA|TRBJ2-5|TRBV7-2
CASTSRRKETQYF
TGTGCCAGCACCTCCAGACGGAAGGAGACCCAGTACTTC
>few|NA|TRBJ1-1|TRBV20-1
CSARDLMAVDTEAFF
TGCAGTGCTAGAGATCTCATGGCAGTAGACACTGAAGCTTTCTTT
>NA|NA|TRBJ1-2|TRBV21-1
CASSKGEGRSYGYTF
TGTGCCAGCAGCAAAGGAGAAGGAAGGAGCTATGGCTACACCTTC
>many|TRBD1|TRBJ1-5|TRBV19
CASYRGGNQPQHF
TGTGCCAGTTACAGGGGGGGGAATCAGCCCCAGCATTTT
>many|NA|TRBJ1-2|TRBV20-1
CSARDPRDAAYGYTF
TGCAGTGCTAGAGATCCCCGGGACGCGGCCTATGGCTACACCTTC
>many|NA|TRBJ1-5|TRBV20-1
CSAAGNQPQHF
TGCAGTGCTGCTGGCAATCAGCCCCAGCATTTT
>many|NA|TRBJ1-2|TRBV20-1
CSAPRTAMATPSYGYTF
NA
>few|NA|TRBJ1-1|TRBV7-6
CASSPQQGANTEAFF
TGTGCCAGCAGCCCTCAACAGGGAGCGAACACTGAAGCTTTCTTT